This TCR beta chain was profiled in a study of control samples from healthy donors and cancer patients (dated by TCRdb to the early 2020s). Trimming removed 0 bases from V and 8 bases from J; the gene matches leave 12 bases unexplained. From a lookup of the germline V gene, CDR1 and CDR2 are KGHDR and SFDVKD. There are 17 amino acids in the CDR3, from cysteine to phenylalanine inclusive. Only the CDR3 DNA is retained, 51 bases long and in frame from the first base. About this clone itself: The target of this receptor is not known. The record has no base qualities; no much larger clone is one base away.

Library preparation used the immunoSEQ multiplex PCR assay. TCRdb retrieved this table from immuneACCESS and kept in-frame rearrangements only. Not all clones are present; in checked studies, unresolved V genes account for under half, and no reason is known for the remainder. Here the sample has thousands of clones; roughly 86% occur a single time. About 7% of the sample is in the top ten clones. Recombination joined TRBV24-1 with TRBJ2-1; 7 nucleotides in the junction match TRBD2. This sequence was found in a female donor with lung cancer. Sequences were obtained from formalin-fixed, paraffin-embedded tissue. The DNA sequence is TGTGCCACCAGTGATTTGCCACTAGCGAGGCAGAGAGATGAGCAGTTCTTC. This sequence encodes CATSDLPLARQRDEQFF.